These 6 T cell receptor beta chains were all obtained from the same sample, sequenced in a study of response to subunit inactivated influenza vaccine. TCRdb re-called the RT-PCR reads with MiXCR, one entry per CDR3 protein. Among 530,000 or so distinct CDR3 sequences, about 25% were seen once, and the ten largest hold under 2.5%. The material was CD4+ T cells sorted from PBMCs, obtained 5 days after vaccination. All receptors derive from a man in his fifties who received an inactivated influenza vaccine.

This clonotype turned up a few times. V gene TRBV7-8 combines with J gene TRBJ2-1; maybe TRBD2 (6 bases). This CDR3 is 15 amino acids long. The germline V and J ends were trimmed by 0 bases and 10 bases, with 16 bases remaining between them. CDR1 is SGHVS and CDR2 is FQNEAQ in the germline V gene. For the CDR3, the DNA is TGTGCCAGCAGCTTAGCCTCGGGAGTCGGCGGGGAGCAGTTCTTC. Protein: CASSLASGVGGEQFF.

CDR3 sequence: CASSIFRDRVLSFSYEQYF. The CDR3 DNA reads as TGTGCCAGCAGCATTTTCCGGGACAGGGTTCTTTCCTTCTCCTACGAGCAGTACTTC. The chain recombines TRBV6-1 with TRBJ2-7; 9 bases are shared with TRBD1. There are 19 residues in the CDR3. Losses at the gene ends were 6 bases for V and 0 bases for J; bases not matched to a gene: 18. Germline V gene data show CDR1 as MNHNS and CDR2 as SASEGT.

This clonotype showed up just a few times. V is TRBV9 and J is TRBJ2-3; TRBD1 matches 8 bases. Germline V gives CDR1 SGDLS, CDR2 YYNGEE. J gave up 2 bases and V 0 bases, and 2 bases lay outside the gene matches. The CDR3 has 15 residues. The CDR3 nucleotides are TGTGCCAGCAGCGTAGGGACAGGGAACACAGATACGCAGTATTTT. Translation: CASSVGTGNTDTQYF.

This clonotype was observed a handful of times. The V call is TRBV7-9, the J call TRBJ2-1, with a tentative D call TRBD2 (5 bases). V was cut by 5 bases and J by 7 bases, with 21 bases left in between. Germline V gene data show CDR1 as SEHNR and CDR2 as FQNEAQ (reference sequence). The CDR3 is made up of 16 amino acids. The CDR3 is CASSPKVGGLENEQFF. For the CDR3, the DNA is TGTGCCAGCAGCCCCAAGGTTGGAGGATTGGAGAATGAGCAGTTCTTC.

This clonotype was seen a few times. The rearrangement links TRBV12-3 or TRBV12-4 to TRBJ1-1; D gene uncertain. Trimming stripped 3 bases from V and 4 bases from J, with 9 bases between. The CDR3 has 13 residues. This CDR3 is CASSFSEITEAFF. DNA for the CDR3: TGTGCCAGCAGTTTTTCGGAGATCACTGAAGCTTTCTTT.

This sequence joins TRBV25-1 and TRBJ2-5; D call uncertain. CDR3 length equals 12 residues. CDR1 is MGHDK, CDR2 SYGVNS, per germline. V was cut by 8 bases and J by 2 bases, with 9 bases left in between. CDR3 in DNA: TGTGCCAGCGGGCGGCAGCAAGAGACCCAGTACTTC. Its protein is CASGRQQETQYF.